The next 8 T cell receptor beta chains were all read from a single sample in a study of blood T cell repertoires in COVID-19. Assay used: immunoSEQ multiplex PCR; TCRdb lists only in-frame clones, some missing. The sample has some 20,000 clones; 79% are singletons. The sample consisted of peripheral blood. The receptor source for this set is a man of 80 years or more with acute or convalescent COVID-19.

V gene TRBV3-1 (or the pseudogene TRBV3-2) combines with J gene TRBJ2-2; 9 positions match TRBD2. Per germline, CDR1 LGHDT and CDR2 YNNKEL (reference sequence). Germline trimming cut 5 bases from V and 4 bases from J; bases unmatched to any gene: 5. The CDR3 is made up of 15 amino acids. The CDR3 protein is CASSSAGGRTGELFF. The CDR3 DNA reads as TGTGCCAGCAGCTCAGCGGGAGGACGCACCGGGGAGCTGTTTTTT.

Points on this clone: This CDR3 is also generated by other DNA sequences in the sample. V usage is TRBV28 and J usage is TRBJ1-5; 8 bases line up with TRBD1. V lost 6 bases, J lost 2 bases, and 3 bases stayed unmatched. Germline CDR1 and CDR2: MDHEN and SYDVKM. The CDR3 is 14 amino acids. CDR3 sequence reads: CASRPGGRNQPQHF. The CDR3, as DNA: TGTGCCAGCAGGCCAGGGGGCCGCAATCAGCCCCAGCATTTT.

There are a few counts of this clone. This chain links TRBV4-2 with TRBJ1-6; D is unresolved. Between the trimmed V and J ends, which lost 5 bases and 0 bases, there was a span of 8 bases. Germline V gives CDR1 LGHNA, CDR2 YNFKEQ. The CDR3 loop spans 15 amino acids. The CDR3, as DNA: TGTGCCAGCAGCTCGACTAGCTCCTATAATTCACCCCTCCACTTT. It is translated as CASSSTSSYNSPLHF.

The genes are TRBV4-2 and TRBJ1-4; D might be TRBD1 (6 bases). The CDR3 contains 14 residues. Germline V lookup: CDR1 LGHNA, CDR2 YNFKEQ. V was cut by 7 bases and J by 8 bases, with 17 bases left in between. CDR3 residues: CASNSAAGGEKLFF. CDR3 bases: TGTGCCAGCAACTCCGCGGCGGGGGGCGAAAAACTGTTTTTT.

The chain recombines TRBV30 with TRBJ2-1; D possibly corresponds to TRBD1 (6 bases). V lost 3 bases to trimming and J lost 7 bases, with 13 bases between them. The length of the CDR3 is 13 residues. Looked up from germline, CDR1 is GTSNPN and CDR2 is SVGIG (reference sequence). The chain's CDR3 is CAWRTGFMNEQFF. Here the CDR3 DNA reads TGTGCCTGGAGAACAGGGTTCATGAATGAGCAGTTCTTC. Based on the CDR3 plus reference TRBV30 and TRBJ2-1, the full variable domain is SQTIHQWPATLVQPVGSPLSLECTVEGTSNPNLYWYRQAAGRGLQLLFYSVGIGQISSEVPQNLSASRPQDRQFILSSKKLLLSDSGFYLCAWRTGFMNEQFFGPGTRLTVL.

This clone has a handful of counts. This sequence joins TRBV29-1 and TRBJ2-3; TRBD1 matches 7 bases. This CDR3 is built from 13 residues. The junction had 8 bases not matched to a gene; V was cut back by 5 bases and J by 6 bases. Germline V lookup: CDR1 SQVTM, CDR2 ANQGSEA. CDR3 DNA: TGCAGCGTTAGAGGGGGCAGAGGGGATACGCAGTATTTT. Amino acids: CSVRGGRGDTQYF.

This sequence joins TRBV6-1 and TRBJ2-7; 7 nucleotides agree with TRBD1. This CDR3 has 13 amino acids. From germline, CDR1 is MNHNS and CDR2 SASEGT. V gave up 0 bases and J gave up 4 bases; unmatched junction bases: 0. CDR3 in amino acids: CASSEARGYEQYV. The CDR3 DNA reads TGTGCCAGCAGTGAAGCCAGGGGGTACGAGCAGTACGTC.

The gene calls are TRBV18 and TRBJ2-1; 9 bases align to TRBD1. The CDR3 runs to 17 residues. J lost 0 bases, V lost 3 bases, and 6 bases had no gene match. The germline gives CDR1 KGHSH, CDR2 LQKENI. CDR3 amino acids: CASSPRQGEGSYNEQFF. In DNA, the CDR3 is TGTGCCAGCTCACCCAGACAGGGGGAAGGCTCCTACAATGAGCAGTTCTTC.